The entry below describes one T cell receptor (beta chain). What this receptor recognizes is not known. No base quality values were provided; no much bigger clone lies one nucleotide off. The entire amount of isolated RNA was reverse transcribed using the High Capacity cDNA Reverse Transcription Kit, so the sequenced TCRB transcripts were expressed ones. Stem cell-like memory T cell samples underwent survey-depth immunoSEQ sequencing, averaging approximately 1 million total reads per sample. Sorted cells were lysed in RLT buffer, and RNA was extracted using DNase-treated RNeasy Micro or Mini kits according to cell number. To prevent cross-contamination, every cell subset was processed on its own, while patient and healthy donor samples were processed together. Using the immunoSEQ multiplex PCR, TCRB sequences were amplified from cDNA into 87-bp fragments spanning the CDR3 region. Amplicons were sequenced on the Illumina HiSeq platform. As for how the authors treated the data: PCR bias was corrected computationally using synthetic template baselines, and reads within Hamming distance 2 were collapsed, with unmergeable singletons discarded. Reads were aligned against IMGT so that V, D and J genes, CDR3 length and insertions or deletions at six rearrangement sites could be assigned. Within each subset, clonotype counts were normalized to the number of sorted cells before true diversity and Gini coefficients were calculated with the tcR R package. The overlap coefficient, calculated on TCRB nucleotide sequences, was used to measure repertoire sharing. Entries here come from immuneACCESS through TCRdb and include only in-frame sequences with V and J called. Some clones fail to appear in such tables; in the studies checked, an unresolved V gene covers under half of the shortfall, and the cause of the remainder is unknown. V and J calls and clone size come straight from that table; D and trimming were deduced from the DNA. The sample table records under 95,000 clones; under 35% of these occur just once. Roughly 0.45% of the sample comes from the top ten.

Each donor gave one peripheral blood draw, averaging about 100 mL, which was collected into heparinised tubes. A BD FACSAria II and a panel including CD45RO, CCR7, CD25, CD127, CD95 and CD27 were used to sort naive, central memory, regulatory and stem cell-like memory CD4+ T cells. Purity was above 98% for every sorted population. Right away, PBMCs were isolated by Lymphoprep density gradient centrifugation and were stained directly, with no culture step. Samples were stained and sorted in pairs, with one healthy donor and one patient per experiment, so that batch effects were minimized. This sample was included in a study of beta chain features in type 1 diabetes (dated by TCRdb to 2017 to 2018). Background for the entire study: Mean age, gender distribution, total cell number and subset yield were not different between patients and healthy donors. In the study, recently diagnosed type 1 diabetes patients and matched healthy donors were compared on the TCRB repertoires of their sorted circulating CD4+ T cell subsets. A total of under 140,000,000 sorted cells were examined across all samples, and the number of cells per subset was strongly correlated with RNA yield. Regulatory and stem cell-like memory subsets were isolated from only 8 patients and about eight healthy donors, whereas naive and central memory subsets came from all 28 donors. Results and caveats for the whole study, not just this receptor: The naive, central memory and regulatory TCRB repertoires appeared to resemble one another more closely among patients than among healthy donors. In all four CD4+ subsets, TCRB CDR3 length was moderately but significantly shorter in type 1 diabetes patients. At VDJ recombination sites, type 1 diabetes patients had fewer insertions and more deleted nucleotides, which implies abnormalities in thymic rearrangement. Because the HLA sub-analyses included only small numbers of individuals, any influence of HLA type on TCRB rearrangement was left unresolved. Because cDNA was sequenced instead of genomic DNA, activated cells with high expression could be over-represented, although the groups did not differ in activation or CD3 levels. Shorter templates might be favored by PCR, yet because patient and control samples were amplified and corrected together, any such skew would affect both groups equally.

The source of this sequence is a woman between 18 and 30 years old in good health. Sequenced sample: stem cell memory CD4+ T cells from blood. Interpreted using the paper, the cell subset or site label stands for: stem cell-like memory CD4+ T cells.

The DNA sequence follows: TGCGCCAGCAGCTTGAGGGGTACCAACGGGGAGACCCAGTACTTC. This yields the protein CASSLRGTNGETQYF. The V and J genes are TRBV5-1 and TRBJ2-5; the best D guess is TRBD1, with 5 bases matching. The germline V gene gives CDR1 as SGHRS and CDR2 as YFSETQ. Its CDR3 holds 15 amino acids, cysteine through phenylalanine. This entry keeps only the CDR3 DNA: 45 bases, framed from base 1. A distance of 15 bases separates the germline ends of V and J, which lose 1 base and 5 bases respectively.